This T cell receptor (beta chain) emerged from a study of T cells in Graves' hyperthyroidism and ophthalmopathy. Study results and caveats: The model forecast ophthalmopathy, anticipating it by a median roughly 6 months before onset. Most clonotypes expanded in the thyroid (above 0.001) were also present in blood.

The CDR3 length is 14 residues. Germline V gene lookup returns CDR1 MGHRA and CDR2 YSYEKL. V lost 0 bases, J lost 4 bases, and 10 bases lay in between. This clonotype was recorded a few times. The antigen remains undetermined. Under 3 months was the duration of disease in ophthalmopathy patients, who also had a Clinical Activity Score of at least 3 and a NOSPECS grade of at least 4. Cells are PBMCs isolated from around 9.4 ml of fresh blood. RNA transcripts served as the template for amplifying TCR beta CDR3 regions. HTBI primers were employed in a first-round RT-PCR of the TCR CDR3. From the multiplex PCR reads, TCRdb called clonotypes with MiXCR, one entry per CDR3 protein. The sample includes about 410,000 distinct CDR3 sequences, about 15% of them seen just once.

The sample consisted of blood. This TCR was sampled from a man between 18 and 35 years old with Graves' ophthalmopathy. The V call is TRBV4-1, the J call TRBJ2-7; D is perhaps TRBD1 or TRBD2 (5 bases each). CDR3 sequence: CASSQDERGYEQYF. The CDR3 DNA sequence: TGCGCCAGCAGCCAAGACGAGAGGGGTTACGAGCAGTACTTC.